This T cell receptor beta chain was retrieved from a study of cytomegalovirus exposure and HLA in healthy donors. PCR employed 60 Vbeta and 13 Jbeta primers. This table comes from immunoSEQ multiplex PCR, and its TCRdb copy is limited to in-frame clones, with some not included. The sample carries about 140,000 clones, 70% to 80% recorded once. A word on this clone: Antigen unknown. The germline gene is not matched at one end of the junction; a read error may be the cause.

General observations from the study: Upon later analysis, TCR association rates were observed to vary by HLA locus, being highest for DRB1 and lowest for HLA-C. TCR beta chains numbering 164 were designated cytomegalovirus-associated.

This TCR was recovered from a woman between 50 and 59 years old in good health and CMV-seronegative. The sequenced material came from PBMCs.

CDR3 loop: CASSLVSETFRQGQIHF. In DNA, the CDR3 is TGTGCCAGCAGCTTGGTATCCGAGACTTTTCGGCAGGGTCAGATTCACTTC. The chain has TRBV5-8 and TRBJ2-4, with D possibly being TRBD1 (5 bases). The CDR3 has 17 amino acids. In germline, CDR1 is SGHTS, CDR2 YDEGEE.